This T cell receptor (beta chain) was retrieved from a study of identical twins. Each CDR3 protein is one row after TCRdb ran MiXCR on the 5' RACE reads. The data show 450,000 to 650,000 distinct CDR3 sequences, with just under 10% seen just once and more than 2.5% held by the top ten. This clonotype was picked up many times. This same sample was also taken into another study, of yellow fever vaccine responses in identical twins. From that report: In identical twins, vaccine T cell responses appeared partly shared and partly individual.

What was sequenced was PBMCs. This clonotype was obtained from a woman between 18 and 30 years old in good health.

CDR3 region: CASSGLAGTDTQYF. In nucleotides, the CDR3 is TGTGCCAGCAGTGGACTAGCGGGCACAGATACGCAGTATTTT. The V and J genes are TRBV2 and TRBJ2-3, with 9 bases identical to TRBD2. Germline lookup yields CDR1 SNHLY and CDR2 FYNNEI. After removal of 4 bases from V and 1 base from J, the junction contained 0 bases not matched to a gene. This CDR3 is 14 amino acids long.